One sample yielded the 30 T cell receptor beta chains listed below, sequenced in a study of follicular helper T cells after annual influenza vaccination. Here immunoSEQ multiplex PCR was the method, and the copy in TCRdb shows in-frame clones only, minus some. The profile shows several hundred clones, around four fifths of them singletons. Indicated time point: 2015-2016 season, pre-vaccination. The sample consisted of CXCR5+ CD38+ circulating T follicular helper cells from blood, taken on the day of influenza vaccination. This sample's subset: circulating Tfh, non-naive CD4+CXCR5+PD-1+ (ICOS+CD38+ or ICOS-CD38-). The receptors shown here come from an adult who received the influenza vaccine.

This clone showed up just a few times. This chain uses TRBV10-1 with TRBJ2-7; 7 bases agree with TRBD1. CDR3 length: 14 residues. V shed 2 bases, J shed 3 bases, and the junction held 4 bases outside the gene matches. Germline assignment: CDR1 WNHNN and CDR2 SYGVQD (reference sequence). The DNA of the CDR3 is TGCGCCAGCAGTGAGGGGACAGCAAGCTACGAGCAGTACTTC. Translated: CASSEGTASYEQYF.

As DNA, the CDR3 is TGTGCCAGCAGCCAAGTGGCTACCGGGGAGCTGTTTTTT. Its translation is CASSQVATGELFF. This chain uses TRBV14 with TRBJ2-2; D remains ambiguous. With 1 base removed from V and 5 bases from J, the gap between germline ends came to 5 bases. The length of the CDR3 is 13 residues. The germline gives CDR1 SGHDN, CDR2 FVKESK.

The chain is built from TRBV4-2 and TRBJ1-2; the D is unclear. V was shortened by 2 bases and J by 5 bases, with 12 bases between the two germline ends. CDR1 and CDR2 from the germline V gene are LGHNA and YNFKEQ. The CDR3 spans 14 residues. The chain's CDR3 is CASSQLDGSYGYTF. CDR3 nucleotides: TGTGCCAGCAGCCAACTGGACGGCTCTTATGGCTACACCTTC.

The chain uses TRBV5-1 and TRBJ2-1, with D possibly being TRBD2 (6 bases). V lost 7 bases, J lost 6 bases, and 14 bases lay in between. Germline V CDR1 and CDR2: SGHRS, YFSETQ. This CDR3 is built from 13 residues. The CDR3 loop is CASAQDYLNEQFF. CDR3 bases: TGCGCCAGCGCACAGGACTACCTCAATGAGCAGTTCTTC.

The chain uses TRBV7-2 and TRBJ2-3; tentative D call: TRBD2 (5 bases). The germline V gene has CDR1 SGHTA and CDR2 FQGNSA. CDR3 size: 14 residues. V was shortened by 8 bases and J by 4 bases, with 16 bases between the two germline ends. CDR3 protein: CASGRRASSDTQYF. The CDR3 DNA follows: TGTGCCAGCGGACGTAGGGCTAGCTCAGATACGCAGTATTTT.

The chain is built from TRBV29-1 and TRBJ2-1; possibly TRBD2 for D (5 bases). Per the germline V gene, CDR1 is SQVTM and CDR2 is ANQGSEA. The CDR3 length is 14 residues. V lost 4 bases and J lost 4, with 14 bases in between. The CDR3 region is CSVATAGGYNEQFF. As DNA, the CDR3 is TGCAGCGTTGCGACGGCGGGTGGATACAATGAGCAGTTCTTC.

The chain couples TRBV6-1 to TRBJ1-1, with D unclear. The CDR3 spans 13 residues. CDR1 and CDR2 (germline): MNHNS, SASEGT. Between the trimmed V and J ends, which lost 4 bases and 6 bases, there was a span of 12 bases. The CDR3 spells CASSGSRWSEAFF. CDR3 bases: TGTGCCAGCAGTGGTTCCCGGTGGTCTGAAGCTTTCTTT.

The rearrangement joins TRBV11-2 to TRBJ2-5; D is unresolved. Germline CDR1 SGHAT, CDR2 FQNNGV. Trimming took 4 bases from V and 8 from J, leaving 8 bases between them. The CDR3 contains 11 residues. As DNA, the CDR3 is TGTGCCAGCAGCTCCTCTGCCACCCAGTACTTC. Translation gives CASSSSATQYF.

On this clone: An end of the junction differs from the germline gene, which may be a read error. Other DNA sequences in the same sample also yield this CDR3. V and J are TRBV19 and TRBJ1-3; possibly TRBD1 for D (6 bases). CDR3 length: 14 residues. Germline V gene data show CDR1 as LNHDA and CDR2 as SQIVND (reference sequence). CDR3 sequence (DNA): TGTGCTAGTAGTCCCACAGGGACTGGAAACACCATATATTTT. This codes for CASSPTGTGNTIYF.

CDR3 sequence reads: CASSPGTSGTGELFF. In nucleotides, the CDR3 is TGCGCCAGCAGCCCCGGGACTAGCGGAACCGGGGAGCTGTTTTTT. The chain links TRBV5-1 to TRBJ2-2; TRBD2 agrees at 11 bases. Trimming took 4 bases from V and 5 from J; bases not matched to a gene: 4. There are 15 residues in the CDR3. The germline V gene encodes CDR1 SGHRS and CDR2 YFSETQ. Based on the CDR3 plus reference TRBV5-1 and TRBJ2-2, the full variable domain is KAGVTQTPRYLIKTRGQQVTLSCSPISGHRSVSWYQQTPGQGLQFLFEYFSETQRNKGNFPGRFSGRQFSNSRSEMNVSTLELGDSALYLCASSPGTSGTGELFFGEGSRLTVL.

The chain couples TRBV7-2 to TRBJ1-1; 7 bases match TRBD1. The V segment lost 7 bases and the J segment 11 bases; nucleotides outside the gene matches: 13. The CDR3 is 13 amino acids. Germline CDR1 SGHTA, CDR2 FQGNSA. This CDR3 reads CASTIGQASRAFF. CDR3 DNA sequence: TGTGCCAGCACCATAGGACAGGCCTCGCGGGCTTTCTTT.

This clone showed up just a few times. V usage is TRBV7-9 and J usage is TRBJ2-1; D uncertain. The CDR3 runs 11 residues. CDR1 and CDR2 (germline): SEHNR, FQNEAQ (reference sequence). V dropped 4 bases and J dropped 9 bases, with 7 bases sitting between them. The CDR3 loop reads CASSSLGEQFF. The CDR3 region has the DNA TGTGCCAGCAGCTCCCTCGGTGAGCAGTTCTTC.

This clone has a single count. The J gene is TRBJ2-6, the V gene TRBV7-3; D gene ambiguous. Trimming removed 5 bases from V and 1 base from J, with 12 bases in between. CDR1 SGHTA and CDR2 FQGTGA come from the germline V gene. There are 16 residues in the CDR3. As DNA, the CDR3 is TGTGCCAGCAGCCCAAGGCTTGGATCTGGGGCCAACGTCCTGACTTTC. This gives the protein CASSPRLGSGANVLTF.

The chain combines TRBV21-1 with TRBJ1-6. TRBV21-1 is noted as a pseudogene. This CDR3 has 18 residues. CDR3 protein: CASRASVATLHHNSPLHF. For the CDR3, the DNA is TGTGCCAGCAGGGCGTCAGTAGCTACACTACATCATAATTCACCCCTCCACTTT.

The J gene is TRBJ2-5, the V gene TRBV28, with D unresolved. V dropped 3 bases and J dropped 1 base, with 6 bases sitting between them. CDR1 and CDR2 (germline): MDHEN, SYDVKM. This CDR3 has 13 amino acids. CDR3 in DNA: TGTGCCAGCAGTTTCGGAATCCAAGAGACCCAGTACTTC. It yields the protein CASSFGIQETQYF.

The genes are TRBV6-1 and TRBJ2-7; 9 nucleotides agree with TRBD1. Germline CDR1 reads MNHNS; CDR2 reads SASEGT. Trimming cost V 10 bases and J 3 bases; bases outside gene matches: 4. The CDR3 covers 12 residues. CDR3 protein: CAIGDRDYEQYF. The CDR3 region has the DNA TGTGCCATCGGGGACAGGGACTACGAGCAGTACTTC.

The chain carries TRBV18 and TRBJ2-2; perhaps D is TRBD1 or TRBD2 (5 bases each). CDR1 is KGHSH and CDR2 is LQKENI in the germline V gene. This CDR3 is 16 amino acids long. V lost 1 base and J 0 bases, leaving 9 bases between the germline ends. CDR3 DNA sequence: TGTGCCAGCTCACCACAGGGACCGTCGAACACCGGGGAGCTGTTTTTT. This translates into CASSPQGPSNTGELFF.

This clone came up once. The chain joins TRBV4-2 to TRBJ2-7; TRBD2 agrees at 9 bases. V lost 4 bases, J lost 4 bases, and 14 bases stayed unmatched. CDR3 length: 17 amino acids. Germline loops: CDR1 LGHNA, CDR2 YNFKEQ. Written as DNA, the CDR3 is TGTGCCAGCAGCCCCCGACTAGCGGAGACTACCCTTTACGAGCAGTACTTC. As protein: CASSPRLAETTLYEQYF.

The chain couples TRBV30 to TRBJ2-1; D remains unclear. Trimming shortened V by 0 bases and J by 13 bases, and 16 bases separated the two germline ends. The CDR3 covers 13 residues. Germline V lookup: CDR1 GTSNPN, CDR2 SVGIG (reference sequence). CDR3 DNA: TGTGCCTGGAGTGTACGCAACGCCCCGGGCCAGTTCTTC. Protein sequence: CAWSVRNAPGQFF.

The rearrangement links TRBV7-9 to TRBJ2-3, with 7 positions matching TRBD2. Losses at the gene ends were 3 bases for V and 4 bases for J; bases not matched to a gene: 7. The CDR3 totals 15 residues. Per the germline V gene, CDR1 is SEHNR and CDR2 is FQNEAQ (reference sequence). The CDR3 reads CASSFTGTMADTQYF. In DNA, the CDR3 is TGTGCCAGCAGCTTCACCGGGACTATGGCAGATACGCAGTATTTT.

The rearrangement links TRBV5-1 to TRBJ1-2; unclear D gene. Per the germline V gene, CDR1 is SGHRS and CDR2 is YFSETQ. V lost 7 bases and J lost 4, with 23 bases in between. This CDR3 has 16 residues. The CDR3 DNA is TGCGCCAGCGACAAACAATCGGTTCGAAAGATCTATGGCTACACCTTC. Protein product: CASDKQSVRKIYGYTF.

In nucleotides, the CDR3 is TGTGCCAGCAGTTCGGTGGCAACTAATGAAAAACTGTTTTTT. Translation gives CASSSVATNEKLFF. This rearrangement joins TRBV28 to TRBJ1-4; D gene unclear. Germline CDR1 reads MDHEN; CDR2 reads SYDVKM. The CDR3 is 14 residues long. Trimming shortened V by 4 bases and J by 0 bases, and 6 bases separated the two germline ends. The variable domain in full, completed from reference TRBV28 and TRBJ1-4, reads DVKVTQSSRYLVKRTGEKVFLECVQDMDHENMFWYRQDPGLGLRLIYFSYDVKMKEKGDIPEGYSVSREKKERFSLILESASTNQTSMYLCASSSVATNEKLFFGSGTQLSVL.

J is TRBJ1-3 and V is TRBV5-1, with D tentatively TRBD1 (5 bases). V was clipped by 4 bases and J by 4 bases, with 12 bases between them. Germline CDR1 and CDR2: SGHRS and YFSETQ. CDR3 length: 14 amino acids. CDR3 bases: TGCGCCAGCAGCGAAGGGGCAACGGGAAACACCATATATTTT. Its protein is CASSEGATGNTIYF. The full variable domain, in which reference TRBV5-1 and TRBJ1-3 provide the parts outside the CDR3, is KAGVTQTPRYLIKTRGQQVTLSCSPISGHRSVSWYQQTPGQGLQFLFEYFSETQRNKGNFPGRFSGRQFSNSRSEMNVSTLELGDSALYLCASSEGATGNTIYFGEGSWLTVV.

V usage is TRBV19 and J usage is TRBJ1-1; D remains ambiguous. V lost 4 bases, J lost 4 bases, and 4 bases lay in between. CDR3 length equals 11 residues. The V gene's germline CDR1 is LNHDA and CDR2 SQIVND (reference sequence). The CDR3 protein is CASSRTTEAFF. The CDR3 DNA reads TGTGCCAGTAGTAGGACCACTGAAGCTTTCTTT.

The CDR3 region has the DNA TGTGCCAGCAGCCGGTCGGCATCCTCTGGAAACACCATATATTTT. Encoded protein: CASSRSASSGNTIYF. V and J are TRBV11-2 and TRBJ1-3, with D hard to call. The CDR3 runs to 15 residues. CDR1 is SGHAT, CDR2 FQNNGV, per germline. The V gene lost 5 bases and the J gene lost 0 bases, with 11 bases spanning the gap.

V and J are TRBV2 and TRBJ2-7, with D uncertain. This CDR3 is built from 14 residues. Trimming cost V 3 bases and J 4 bases, with 13 bases left between them. Germline V gene sequence: CDR1 SNHLY, CDR2 FYNNEI. The CDR3 nucleotides are TGTGCCAGCAGTGATAGTGTCAAGGATTACGAGCAGTACTTC. It encodes CASSDSVKDYEQYF.

The chain carries TRBV4-2 and TRBJ2-7, with D hard to call. Trimming removed 0 bases at V and 7 bases at J, with 7 bases between. CDR3 length equals 12 residues. Germline loops: CDR1 LGHNA, CDR2 YNFKEQ. CDR3 bases: TGTGCCAGCAGCCAAGACGACGTGGAGCAGTACTTC. Amino acids: CASSQDDVEQYF.

The chain couples TRBV5-5 to TRBJ2-7; TRBD2 is a possible D gene (6 bases). Germline CDR1 and CDR2: SGHKS and YYEKEE (reference sequence). V lost 5 bases and J lost 3, with 15 bases in between. This CDR3 contains 14 residues. The CDR3 sequence: CASSNRGNYYEQYF. Here the CDR3 DNA reads TGTGCCAGCAGTAACCGGGGGAATTACTACGAGCAGTACTTC. The variable domain in full, completed from reference TRBV5-5 and TRBJ2-7, reads DAGVTQSPTHLIKTRGQQVTLRCSPISGHKSVSWYQQVLGQGPQFIFQYYEKEERGRGNFPDRFSARQFPNYSSELNVNALLLGDSALYLCASSNRGNYYEQYFGPGTRLTVT.

This chain connects TRBV7-2 to TRBJ2-1; D call uncertain. Germline values: CDR1 SGHTA, CDR2 FQGNSA. The CDR3 covers 13 residues. Trimming took 5 bases from V and 2 from J, leaving 7 bases between them. CDR3 DNA: TGTGCCAGCAGCACGGGCACCTACAATGAGCAGTTCTTC. Translated: CASSTGTYNEQFF.

This chain connects TRBV6-6 to TRBJ2-7; possibly TRBD1 for D (5 bases). V lost 2 bases, J lost 2 bases, and 10 bases lay in between. The CDR3 covers 14 residues. The germline V gene encodes CDR1 MNHNY and CDR2 SVGAGI (reference sequence). CDR3 bases: TGTGCCAGCAGTTACCCCGACAGAGCCTACGAGCAGTACTTC. This translates into CASSYPDRAYEQYF.